This entry lists 5 T cell receptor beta chains sequenced from one sample in a study of OX40 agonist ivuxolimab in advanced cancers. The repertoire was sequenced with immunoSEQ multiplex PCR; TCRdb's copy has only in-frame clones and lacks some. The table has approximately 64,000 clones, 75% to 85% seen once. The material was CD4+ or CD8+ T cells sorted from blood, obtained in a trial of the OX40 agonist ivuxolimab. These receptors were collected from an adult with an advanced solid tumor such as melanoma, head and neck, liver or kidney cancer.

The rearrangement uses TRBV29-1 and TRBJ2-5; 7 bases are a match to TRBD2. This CDR3 is built from 17 residues. The J segment lost 3 bases and the V segment lost 0 bases, leaving 13 bases of the junction unmatched. Looked up from germline, CDR1 is SQVTM and CDR2 is ANQGSEA. The CDR3 DNA is TGCAGCGTTGAAGAGATCGACCCGGGACTAAACAAAGAGACCCAGTACTTC. Translated: CSVEEIDPGLNKETQYF. Combining the CDR3 with reference TRBV29-1 and TRBJ2-5 gives the whole variable domain SAVISQKPSRDICQRGTSLTIQCQVDSQVTMMFWYRQQPGQSLTLIATANQGSEATYESGFVIDKFPISRPNLTFSTLTVSNMSPEDSSIYLCSVEEIDPGLNKETQYFGPGTRLLVL.

The J gene is TRBJ1-1, the V gene TRBV2; D gene ambiguous. From germline, CDR1 is SNHLY and CDR2 FYNNEI. Trimming took off 3 bases at V and 5 bases at J, with 13 bases between the two ends. The CDR3 is made up of 14 amino acids. The CDR3 DNA reads as TGTGCCAGCAGTGAGGTGGGTTTCGGGACTGAAGCTTTCTTT. It translates to CASSEVGFGTEAFF.

As DNA, the CDR3 is TGCGCCAGCAGCCCGGGACTAGTGGCCACAGATACGCAGTATTTT. Translation: CASSPGLVATDTQYF. The rearrangement joins TRBV5-1 to TRBJ2-3; 8 nucleotides match TRBD2. This CDR3 contains 15 residues. Germline CDR1 and CDR2: SGHRS and YFSETQ. J was trimmed by 2 bases and V by 4 bases; bases with no gene match: 6.

The chain carries TRBV30 and TRBJ1-1, with TRBD1 identical over 7 bases. The ends lost 0 bases at V and 1 base at J; junction bases unmatched: 2. Germline CDR1 GTSNPN, CDR2 SVGIG (reference sequence). This CDR3 has 14 residues. In DNA form, the CDR3 reads TGTGCCTGGAGTGTTGGACAGGCGAACACTGAAGCTTTCTTT. It encodes CAWSVGQANTEAFF. Together with reference TRBV30 and TRBJ1-1, the CDR3 gives the full variable domain: SQTIHQWPATLVQPVGSPLSLECTVEGTSNPNLYWYRQAAGRGLQLLFYSVGIGQISSEVPQNLSASRPQDRQFILSSKKLLLSDSGFYLCAWSVGQANTEAFFGQGTRLTVV.

This clone has just one count. The chain uses TRBV7-9 and TRBJ2-1; 9 nucleotides align to TRBD1. With 5 bases clipped from V and 3 bases from J, the junction kept 2 bases outside the gene matches. This CDR3 is built from 14 residues. Per germline, CDR1 SEHNR and CDR2 FQNEAQ (reference sequence). In nucleotides, the CDR3 is TGTGCCAGCAGCCAGGGACAGGGCTACAATGAGCAGTTCTTC. This gives the protein CASSQGQGYNEQFF. Full variable domain (outside the CDR3, taken from reference TRBV7-9 and TRBJ2-1): DTGVSQNPRHKITKRGQNVTFRCDPISEHNRLYWYRQTLGQGPEFLTYFQNEAQLEKSRLLSDRFSAERPKGSFSTLEIQRTEQGDSAMYLCASSQGQGYNEQFFGPGTRLTVL.